A single sample is the source of the 30 T cell receptor beta chains below, sequenced in a study of cytomegalovirus exposure and HLA in healthy donors. Researchers ran the PCR with 60 Vbeta and 13 Jbeta primers. Using immunoSEQ multiplex PCR, the repertoire was profiled, and TCRdb retains in-frame clones only, with some absent. The repertoire holds approximately 200,000 clones, with less than 80% as singletons. The sequenced sample was PBMCs. These receptors originate from a woman in her 30s in good health and CMV-seropositive.

The CDR3 protein is CASSLVVQSYEQYF. CDR3 nucleotide sequence: TGCGCCAGCAGCTTGGTAGTCCAAAGCTACGAGCAGTACTTC. The rearrangement links TRBV5-1 to TRBJ2-7, with unresolved D. This CDR3 contains 14 residues. Germline assignment: CDR1 SGHRS and CDR2 YFSETQ. Trimming cost V 0 bases and J 3 bases, with 10 bases left between them. The full variable domain, its missing parts supplied by reference TRBV5-1 and TRBJ2-7, is KAGVTQTPRYLIKTRGQQVTLSCSPISGHRSVSWYQQTPGQGLQFLFEYFSETQRNKGNFPGRFSGRQFSNSRSEMNVSTLELGDSALYLCASSLVVQSYEQYFGPGTRLTVT.

The table lists this clone with a count of one. Other DNA sequences in this sample translate to the same CDR3. The chain is built from TRBV4-2 and TRBJ2-3; no clear D gene. Looked up from germline, CDR1 is LGHNA and CDR2 is YNFKEQ. The V gene lost 1 base and the J gene lost 5 bases, with 16 bases spanning the gap. The CDR3 extends over 16 amino acids. The CDR3 coding sequence is TGTGCCAGCAGCCAAGCAGGCGTGTCAGCCCAAGATACGCAGTATTTT. It encodes CASSQAGVSAQDTQYF.

The table lists this clone with a few counts. The chain combines TRBV28 with TRBJ1-3; TRBD1 might be the D (5 bases). The CDR3 runs to 15 residues. Germline-derived CDR1 and CDR2 are MDHEN and SYDVKM. V shed 6 bases and J shed 1 base, with 13 bases lying between them. In DNA form, the CDR3 reads TGTGCCAGCAGCGGGACTTACACTTCTGGAAACACCATATATTTT. It is translated as CASSGTYTSGNTIYF.

The V call is TRBV6-5, the J call TRBJ1-5; D is unresolved. The CDR3 runs 13 residues. CDR1 MNHEY and CDR2 SVGAGI come from the germline V gene. Trimming removed 8 bases at V and 4 bases at J, with 12 bases between. The chain's CDR3 is CASGGGQNQPQHF. In DNA, the CDR3 is TGTGCCAGCGGAGGAGGGCAGAATCAGCCCCAGCATTTT.

The J gene is TRBJ1-1, the V gene TRBV7-9; D not resolved. Trimming took 1 base from V and 1 from J, leaving 10 bases between them. This CDR3 is 15 amino acids long. Germline V gives CDR1 SEHNR, CDR2 FQNEAQ (reference sequence). Here the CDR3 DNA reads TGTGCCAGCAGCTTAGACCTCAACACGAACACTGAAGCTTTCTTT. It is translated as CASSLDLNTNTEAFF.

The CDR3 spells CASSGPPGTSGSSYNEQFF. The CDR3, as DNA: TGCGCCAGCAGTGGCCCTCCCGGGACTAGCGGTAGCTCCTACAATGAGCAGTTCTTC. The chain uses TRBV10-1 and TRBJ2-1, with TRBD2 identical over 11 bases. CDR3 length: 19 amino acids. J was trimmed by 0 bases and V by 4 bases; bases with no gene match: 11. Germline V gives CDR1 WNHNN, CDR2 SYGVQD (reference sequence).

The chain recombines TRBV5-4 with TRBJ2-4, with 12 bases identical to TRBD2. Germline values: CDR1 SGHNT, CDR2 YYREEE (reference sequence). With V trimmed by 4 bases and J by 3 bases, 14 bases remained unmatched. CDR3 size: 19 residues. CDR3 DNA sequence: TGTGCCAGCAGCCGGAGCCCTCGACTAGCGGGGGCCGGCAAAAACATTCAGTACTTC. Its translation is CASSRSPRLAGAGKNIQYF.

The chain has TRBV18 and TRBJ1-1; D gene unclear. Germline CDR1 is KGHSH and CDR2 is LQKENI. Trimming cost V 2 bases and J 8 bases, with 12 bases left between them. The CDR3 is 13 amino acids. CDR3 loop: CASSPEVEIEAFF. For the CDR3, the DNA is TGTGCCAGCTCACCAGAAGTGGAGATCGAAGCTTTCTTT.

The chain recombines TRBV30 with TRBJ2-3, with no clear D. Trimming shortened V by 1 base and J by 6 bases, and 11 bases separated the two germline ends. There are 13 residues in the CDR3. Germline values: CDR1 GTSNPN, CDR2 SVGIG (reference sequence). The DNA for the CDR3 is TGTGCCTGGAGTGGCCCCTCCGGGGATACGCAGTATTTT. Translating gives CAWSGPSGDTQYF.

This clone occurred a few times. The chain employs TRBV19 and TRBJ1-2, with a weak D call TRBD1 (5 bases). V shed 7 bases and J shed 5 bases, with 17 bases lying between them. Germline values: CDR1 LNHDA, CDR2 SQIVND (reference sequence). The CDR3 extends over 14 amino acids. CDR3 nucleotides: TGTGCCAGTACCACCAGGGAGGGATGGTATGGCTACACCTTC. Translation gives CASTTREGWYGYTF.

The rearrangement links TRBV5-4 to TRBJ2-1, with 9 bases matching TRBD2. The CDR3 is made up of 15 amino acids. Losses at the gene ends were 1 base for V and 8 bases for J; bases not matched to a gene: 7. The V gene's germline CDR1 is SGHNT and CDR2 YYREEE (reference sequence). Here the CDR3 DNA reads TGTGCCAGCAGCTTGCGTGCGGGAGGGTACGATGAGCAGTTCTTC. Protein: CASSLRAGGYDEQFF.

The V call is TRBV6-6, the J call TRBJ2-6, with a possible D match to TRBD2 (6 bases). Trimming removed 6 bases from V and 2 bases from J, with 11 bases in between. The CDR3 spans 15 residues. Germline loops: CDR1 MNHNY, CDR2 SVGAGI (reference sequence). The CDR3 DNA follows: TGTGCCAGCAGACGCCGGGGGACTGGGGCCAACGTCCTGACTTTC. Translating it yields CASRRRGTGANVLTF.

The chain combines TRBV11-2 with TRBJ1-3, with 7 bases aligning to TRBD1. CDR1 and CDR2 (germline): SGHAT, FQNNGV. The CDR3 has 17 amino acids. With V trimmed by 5 bases and J by 3 bases, 13 bases remained unmatched. The CDR3 bases are TGTGCCAGCAGCCGGGAGCTAGGGGGCCTCAGTGGAAACACCATATATTTT. Its protein is CASSRELGGLSGNTIYF.

The CDR3 loop is CASSEGAFAHEQYF. DNA of the CDR3: TGTGCCAGCAGTGAGGGAGCATTTGCCCACGAGCAGTACTTC. The V call is TRBV2, the J call TRBJ2-7; weak D call: TRBD2 (5 bases). The CDR3 contains 14 residues. V gave up 3 bases and J gave up 5 bases, with 14 bases separating them. Germline assignment: CDR1 SNHLY and CDR2 FYNNEI.

This clone was counted a single time. V and J are TRBV19 and TRBJ2-1; 7 bases align to TRBD1. The CDR3 has 16 residues. Germline CDR1 and CDR2: LNHDA and SQIVND (reference sequence). Trimming took 4 bases from V and 2 from J; bases not matched to a gene: 8. CDR3 nucleotides: TGTGCCAGTAGTAGGCACAGGGGACACACCTACAATGAGCAGTTCTTC. Translated, it gives CASSRHRGHTYNEQFF. The full variable domain, its missing parts supplied by reference TRBV19 and TRBJ2-1, is DGGITQSPKYLFRKEGQNVTLSCEQNLNHDAMYWYRQDPGQGLRLIYYSQIVNDFQKGDIAEGYSVSREKKESFPLTVTSAQKNPTAFYLCASSRHRGHTYNEQFFGPGTRLTVL.

The V call is TRBV4-1, the J call TRBJ2-1; TRBD2 agrees at 10 bases. Germline loops: CDR1 MGHRA, CDR2 YSYEKL. With 2 bases clipped from V and 0 bases from J, the junction kept 10 bases outside the gene matches. This CDR3 comprises 19 residues. CDR3 amino acids: CASSQPIAGGISSYNEQFF. CDR3 coding DNA: TGCGCCAGCAGCCAACCCATAGCGGGGGGTATAAGCTCCTACAATGAGCAGTTCTTC.

V usage is TRBV27 and J usage is TRBJ1-1, with D possibly matching TRBD1 (6 bases). CDR3 length: 15 amino acids. V was trimmed by 1 base and J by 0 bases, leaving 9 bases between them. Germline V gene data show CDR1 as MNHEY and CDR2 as SMNVEV (reference sequence). CDR3 bases: TGTGCCAGCAGTTTATTACAGGGTATGAACACTGAAGCTTTCTTT. Translation gives CASSLLQGMNTEAFF.

CDR3 amino acids: CASGAGSGANVLTF. The CDR3, as DNA: TGTGCCAGCGGAGCGGGGTCTGGGGCCAACGTCCTGACTTTC. This rearrangement joins TRBV27 to TRBJ2-6, with 7 bases aligning to TRBD2. CDR3 size: 14 residues. Germline CDR1 reads MNHEY; CDR2 reads SMNVEV (reference sequence). The junction had 2 bases not matched to a gene; V was cut back by 8 bases and J by 1 base.

For the CDR3, the DNA is TGTGCCAGTACTACGGGACAAATTAATGAAAAACTGTTTTTT. Its translation is CASTTGQINEKLFF. The genes are TRBV19 and TRBJ1-4; tentatively, D is TRBD1 (6 bases). The CDR3 loop spans 14 amino acids. Trimming took off 7 bases at V and 4 bases at J, with 13 bases between the two ends. Germline lookup yields CDR1 LNHDA and CDR2 SQIVND (reference sequence).

The V call is TRBV5-4, the J call TRBJ1-1; D not certain. Germline values: CDR1 SGHNT, CDR2 YYREEE (reference sequence). V lost 4 bases and J 0 bases, leaving 4 bases between the germline ends. The CDR3 contains 12 residues. As DNA, the CDR3 is TGTGCCAGCAGCACAATGAACACTGAAGCTTTCTTT. This translates into CASSTMNTEAFF. The variable domain in full, with the rest retrieved from reference TRBV5-4 and TRBJ1-1, is ETGVTQSPTHLIKTRGQQVTLRCSSQSGHNTVSWYQQALGQGPQFIFQYYREEENGRGNFPPRFSGLQFPNYSSELNVNALELDDSALYLCASSTMNTEAFFGQGTRLTVV.

V usage is TRBV7-2 and J usage is TRBJ2-1, with TRBD1 matching 7 bases. V lost 5 bases and J lost 8; bases outside the gene matches: 12. CDR3 length: 15 amino acids. Germline values: CDR1 SGHTA, CDR2 FQGNSA. The CDR3 region is CASSLGHTGADEQFF. DNA of the CDR3: TGTGCCAGCAGCCTAGGGCATACAGGGGCGGATGAGCAGTTCTTC.

This chain joins TRBV30 and TRBJ1-2; no reliable D call. Trimming pared 5 bases from V and 8 bases from J, leaving 15 bases between. Per germline, CDR1 GTSNPN and CDR2 SVGIG (reference sequence). The CDR3 has 12 residues. This CDR3 is CAWSPALSGYTF. CDR3 nucleotide sequence: TGTGCCTGGTCCCCCGCATTAAGCGGCTACACCTTC. Together with reference TRBV30 and TRBJ1-2, the CDR3 gives the full variable domain: SQTIHQWPATLVQPVGSPLSLECTVEGTSNPNLYWYRQAAGRGLQLLFYSVGIGQISSEVPQNLSASRPQDRQFILSSKKLLLSDSGFYLCAWSPALSGYTFGSGTRLTVV.

The gene calls are TRBV10-3 and TRBJ2-7; D is perhaps TRBD2 (6 bases). The V gene's germline CDR1 is ENHRY and CDR2 SYGVKD. This CDR3 comprises 15 residues. CDR3 in DNA: TGTGCATCGAACGAGGAGGGCCAGGGTGGTTACGAGCAGTACTTC. Amino acid sequence: CASNEEGQGGYEQYF.

The chain combines TRBV18 with TRBJ1-1, with D perhaps TRBD1 (6 bases). The CDR3 sequence is 15 residues long. The germline V gene encodes CDR1 KGHSH and CDR2 LQKENI. V was trimmed by 3 bases and J by 10 bases, leaving 21 bases between them. The CDR3 DNA is TGTGCCAGCTCACCCACCAGGGGCGGGTCGAATGGAGCTTTCTTT. Encoded protein: CASSPTRGGSNGAFF. Together with reference TRBV18 and TRBJ1-1, the CDR3 gives the full variable domain: NAGVMQNPRHLVRRRGQEARLRCSPMKGHSHVYWYRQLPEEGLKFMVYLQKENIIDESGMPKERFSAEFPKEGPSILRIQQVVRGDSAAYFCASSPTRGGSNGAFFGQGTRLTVV.

The chain combines TRBV15 with TRBJ2-7; D might be TRBD1 (5 bases). Per the germline V gene, CDR1 is LNHNV and CDR2 is YYDKDF (reference sequence). V was cut by 1 base and J by 3 bases, with 10 bases left in between. This CDR3 contains 14 residues. CDR3 amino acids: CATSRVTGRYEQYF. In nucleotides, the CDR3 is TGTGCCACCAGCAGAGTCACAGGCCGCTACGAGCAGTACTTC.

The rearrangement uses TRBV7-9 and TRBJ1-1; D not certain. The V and J ends lost 1 base and 8 bases respectively, with 11 bases between them. This CDR3 region has 13 residues. Germline V gene data show CDR1 as SEHNR and CDR2 as FQNEAQ (reference sequence). CDR3 residues: CASSLGGGQEAFF. The CDR3 DNA follows: TGTGCCAGCAGCTTAGGAGGAGGCCAAGAAGCTTTCTTT.

This clone was picked up one time. Here the CDR3 reads CASSFPGVDEKLFF. DNA for the CDR3: TGTGCCAGCAGTTTTCCAGGGGTGGATGAAAAACTGTTTTTT. The chain carries TRBV27 and TRBJ1-4, with D perhaps matching TRBD1 (6 bases). There are 14 residues in the CDR3. V was pared by 3 bases and J by 6 bases, with 11 bases between. Germline CDR1 reads MNHEY; CDR2 reads SMNVEV (reference sequence).

The chain carries TRBV5-1 and TRBJ2-6; possibly TRBD1 for D (7 bases). The V gene's germline CDR1 is SGHRS and CDR2 YFSETQ. The CDR3 totals 19 residues. Trimming removed 4 bases from V and 0 bases from J, with 20 bases in between. The chain's CDR3 is CASSVADRFRFSGANVLTF. The CDR3 region has the DNA TGCGCCAGCAGCGTAGCGGACAGGTTCCGCTTCTCTGGGGCCAACGTCCTGACTTTC.

The chain carries TRBV6-1 and TRBJ2-7, with D possibly TRBD1 on 5 matching bases. Germline V gene sequence: CDR1 MNHNS, CDR2 SASEGT. The germline V and J ends were trimmed by 1 base and 3 bases, with 13 bases remaining between them. The CDR3 loop spans 15 amino acids. In nucleotides, the CDR3 is TGTGCCAGCAGTGAAGGAGACAGAAGATACTACGAGCAGTACTTC. As protein: CASSEGDRRYYEQYF.

This rearrangement joins TRBV7-8 to TRBJ1-2, with a tentative D call TRBD1 (6 bases). CDR1 and CDR2 from the germline V gene are SGHVS and FQNEAQ. The CDR3 spans 14 residues. Trimming shortened V by 1 base and J by 8 bases, and 14 bases separated the two germline ends. CDR3 nucleotide sequence: TGTGCCAGCAGCTTAGTAGGACAGCTGGGAGGCTACACCTTC. It is translated as CASSLVGQLGGYTF. The full variable domain, its missing parts supplied by reference TRBV7-8 and TRBJ1-2, is GAGVSQSPRYKVAKRGQDVALRCDPISGHVSLFWYQQALGQGPEFLTYFQNEAQLDKSGLPSDRFFAERPEGSVSTLKIQRTQQEDSAVYLCASSLVGQLGGYTFGSGTRLTVV.